Below, 27 T cell receptor beta chains from the same sample are listed, as sequenced in a study of vaccination and CD4 T cells after COVID-19. CD4+ T cells that had been cultured provided DNA sequenced with the Oncomine TCR Beta short-read assay. One entry per CDR3 protein results from TCRdb running MiXCR on the PCR reads. There are 5,000 to 7,500 distinct CDR3 sequences in the sample; 40% to 50% occur only once, and under 40% lies in the top ten. The treatment denotes: approximately 11-day PBMC culture with coronavirus spike peptide pools or control peptides (ViraFEST assay). From the unexposed donor, CD4+ T cells were collected ahead of the COVID-19 pandemic (2011-2018). No antigen has been assigned to these receptors. Sequenced material: CD4+ T cells from blood, cultured in vitro. The receptors here all came from a human donor in good health.

The CDR3 here is CSGFAQPGELFF. In DNA, the CDR3 is TGCAGTGGATTTGCTCAACCCGGGGAGCTGTTTTTT. The J gene is TRBJ2-2, the V gene TRBV20-1; unclear D gene. Per the germline V gene, CDR1 is DFQATT and CDR2 is SNEGSKA (reference sequence). This CDR3 comprises 12 residues. V was trimmed by 7 bases and J by 6 bases, leaving 12 bases between them.

The V call is TRBV5-4, the J call TRBJ1-2; the D gene is possibly TRBD1 (6 bases). V shed 1 base and J shed 0 bases, with 10 bases lying between them. The CDR3 sequence is 15 residues long. Germline values: CDR1 SGHNT, CDR2 YYREEE (reference sequence). The CDR3, as DNA: TGTGCCAGCAGCTTGCCCCGGGACACTAACTATGGCTACACCTTC. Translated: CASSLPRDTNYGYTF.

The genes are TRBV19 and TRBJ2-7; D not resolved. Trimming left V 6 bases short and J 7 bases short, with 13 bases between. The CDR3 runs to 12 residues. Germline CDR1 LNHDA, CDR2 SQIVND (reference sequence). CDR3 DNA: TGTGCCAGTAGCGTATGCCAGCCAGAGCAGTACTTC. This encodes CASSVCQPEQYF.

The chain combines TRBV30 with TRBJ1-2; possible D gene TRBD1, 6 bases. The CDR3 has 14 residues. The germline gives CDR1 GTSNPN, CDR2 SVGIG (reference sequence). V was trimmed by 8 bases and J by 4 bases, leaving 20 bases between them. CDR3 in amino acids: CAGVQGGSFYGYTF. The CDR3 DNA reads TGTGCCGGAGTACAGGGAGGGTCTTTCTATGGCTACACCTTC.

The CDR3 spells CASSLATGTSGGWETQYF. CDR3 sequence (DNA): TGTGCCAGCAGCTTAGCTACTGGGACTAGCGGGGGCTGGGAGACCCAGTACTTC. The rearrangement links TRBV7-9 to TRBJ2-5; the match to TRBD2 covers 14 bases. The germline CDR1 and CDR2 sequences are SEHNR and FQNEAQ (reference sequence). The CDR3 length is 18 residues. The J segment lost 5 bases and the V segment lost 0 bases, leaving 8 bases of the junction unmatched.

The table lists this clonotype with a few counts. The V and J genes are TRBV6-2 or TRBV6-3 and TRBJ1-2, with TRBD1 identical over 7 bases. Trimming cost V 8 bases and J 3 bases; bases outside gene matches: 9. The germline CDR1 and CDR2 sequences are MNHEY and SVGEGT. The CDR3 is 14 residues long. The CDR3: CASASGQAHYGYTF. In DNA, the CDR3 is TGTGCCAGCGCCTCCGGACAGGCCCACTATGGCTACACCTTC.

V is TRBV20-1 and J is TRBJ2-4; TRBD1 matches at 10 bases. CDR1 DFQATT and CDR2 SNEGSKA come from the germline V gene (reference sequence). This CDR3 is built from 15 residues. The junction had 10 bases not matched to a gene; V was cut back by 5 bases and J by 6 bases. The CDR3 sequence: CSAPGTGAVGNIQYF. The CDR3 nucleotides are TGCAGTGCTCCAGGGACAGGGGCCGTCGGAAACATTCAGTACTTC.

The chain recombines TRBV2 with TRBJ1-2, with D unclear. The V gene lost 6 bases and the J gene lost 8 bases, with 10 bases spanning the gap. The CDR3 totals 11 residues. CDR1 SNHLY and CDR2 FYNNEI come from the germline V gene. The CDR3 nucleotides are TGTGCCAGCAGGGACTCGGGCGGCTACACCTTC. Protein sequence: CASRDSGGYTF.

The chain recombines TRBV18 with TRBJ1-5; the D gene is possibly TRBD1 (5 bases). CDR3 length: 14 residues. CDR1 and CDR2 from the germline V gene are KGHSH and LQKENI. V lost 2 bases, J lost 7 bases, and 12 bases lay in between. The CDR3 region has the DNA TGTGCCAGCTCACCAGGGGCAGGACAACAGCCCCAGCATTTT. Its protein is CASSPGAGQQPQHF.

This chain links TRBV10-2 with TRBJ1-6, with D tentatively TRBD1 (6 bases). Germline V gene sequence: CDR1 WSHSY, CDR2 SAAADI. The CDR3 is 15 residues long. The V gene lost 7 bases and the J gene lost 6 bases, with 16 bases spanning the gap. The CDR3 loop reads CASIRTALTNSPLHF. The CDR3 DNA reads as TGCGCCAGCATACGGACAGCCCTTACTAATTCACCCCTCCACTTT.

The J gene is TRBJ1-5, the V gene TRBV20-1; the D is unclear. The CDR3 totals 13 residues. Looked up from germline, CDR1 is DFQATT and CDR2 is SNEGSKA (reference sequence). Trimming took 1 base from V and 0 from J, leaving 4 bases between them. CDR3 nucleotides: TGCAGTGCTAGAGGTGCTAGCAATCAGCCCCAGCATTTT. This gives the protein CSARGASNQPQHF.

The CDR3 DNA is TGTGCCAGCAGTTACTCGACAGGATTGAACACTGAAGCTTTCTTT. It yields the protein CASSYSTGLNTEAFF. The chain is built from TRBV6-5 and TRBJ1-1; D is possibly TRBD1 (6 bases). V was shortened by 0 bases and J by 0 bases, with 8 bases between the two germline ends. The CDR3 contains 15 residues. The germline V gene encodes CDR1 MNHEY and CDR2 SVGAGI.

The CDR3 region is CASSYRGGTEAFF. CDR3 sequence (DNA): TGTGCCAGCAGTTACAGGGGGGGCACTGAAGCTTTCTTT. J is TRBJ1-1 and V is TRBV6-5; possible D gene TRBD1, 6 bases. CDR3 length equals 13 residues. V was trimmed by 2 bases and J by 4 bases, leaving 8 bases between them. Germline lookup yields CDR1 MNHEY and CDR2 SVGAGI.

The V and J genes are TRBV9 and TRBJ2-7, with TRBD1 as a possible D gene (6 bases). The CDR3 runs 17 residues. Trimming left V 0 bases short and J 4 bases short, with 20 bases between. Germline V gene sequence: CDR1 SGDLS, CDR2 YYNGEE. The CDR3 loop is CASSVGLRAGDQYEQYF. In nucleotides, the CDR3 is TGTGCCAGCAGCGTAGGTCTTCGGGCAGGGGATCAATACGAGCAGTACTTC. Full variable domain (remainder filled in from reference TRBV9 and TRBJ2-7): DSGVTQTPKHLITATGQRVTLRCSPRSGDLSVYWYQQSLDQGLQFLIQYYNGEERAKGNILERFSAQQFPDLHSELNLSSLELGDSALYFCASSVGLRAGDQYEQYFGPGTRLTVT.

This clonotype showed up just a few times. The J gene is TRBJ1-2, the V gene TRBV6-1; 9 positions match TRBD1. CDR1 and CDR2 (germline): MNHNS, SASEGT. The CDR3 contains 14 residues. The trim removed 5 bases at V and 4 bases at J, leaving 5 bases unmatched. The CDR3 DNA sequence: TGTGCCAGCAGTAGGGGACAGGGTACCTATGGCTACACCTTC. It encodes CASSRGQGTYGYTF.

The V and J genes are TRBV12-3 or TRBV12-4 and TRBJ2-5; D perhaps matches TRBD2 (6 bases). The CDR3 length is 15 residues. Trimming cost V 1 base and J 5 bases, with 14 bases left between them. The CDR3, as DNA: TGTGCCAGCAGTTTAGGCTGGCGGGGCCTGGAGACCCAGTACTTC. As protein: CASSLGWRGLETQYF.

The gene calls are TRBV2 and TRBJ2-3; TRBD2 is a possible D gene (6 bases). Per the germline V gene, CDR1 is SNHLY and CDR2 is FYNNEI. This CDR3 is 15 amino acids long. V was pared by 3 bases and J by 2 bases, with 12 bases between. The CDR3: CASSDSGRITDTQYF. DNA for the CDR3: TGTGCCAGCAGTGATTCCGGGAGAATCACAGATACGCAGTATTTT.

V gene TRBV2 combines with J gene TRBJ2-1; TRBD1 matches 7 bases. The CDR3 is 15 residues long. The V segment lost 6 bases and the J segment 0 bases; nucleotides outside the gene matches: 5. Germline V gene data show CDR1 as SNHLY and CDR2 as FYNNEI. CDR3 protein: CASREDRLSYNEQFF. CDR3 bases: TGTGCCAGCAGGGAGGACAGGCTCTCCTACAATGAGCAGTTCTTC.

The chain employs TRBV20-1 and TRBJ1-1; TRBD1 matches 9 bases. Germline-derived CDR1 and CDR2 are DFQATT and SNEGSKA (reference sequence). The CDR3 loop spans 15 amino acids. Trimming removed 6 bases from V and 3 bases from J; junction bases left unmatched: 11. The CDR3 protein is CSALIGDRGDTEAFF. CDR3 nucleotide sequence: TGCAGTGCCCTGATCGGCGACAGGGGGGACACTGAAGCTTTCTTT.

J is TRBJ1-2 and V is TRBV6-2 or TRBV6-3, with D unresolved. V gave up 8 bases and J gave up 0 bases, with 10 bases separating them. The CDR3 contains 13 residues. Germline lookup yields CDR1 MNHEY and CDR2 SVGEGT. Written as DNA, the CDR3 is TGTGCCAGCCGACGGGGTTCTAACTATGGCTACACCTTC. It yields the protein CASRRGSNYGYTF.

The V call is TRBV6-4, the J call TRBJ2-1; possibly TRBD2 for D (6 bases). Trimming shortened V by 2 bases and J by 8 bases, and 10 bases separated the two germline ends. There are 13 residues in the CDR3. Germline lookup yields CDR1 MRHNA and CDR2 SNTAGT. The CDR3 spells CASSDIGSYEQFF. The CDR3 nucleotides read TGTGCCAGCAGTGACATCGGGAGTTATGAGCAGTTCTTC.

The chain has TRBV20-1 and TRBJ2-3, with TRBD2 as a possible D gene (6 bases). This CDR3 has 16 amino acids. CDR1 DFQATT and CDR2 SNEGSKA come from the germline V gene (reference sequence). Trimming took 0 bases from V and 2 from J, leaving 15 bases between them. This CDR3 reads CSARDRAGSVTDTQYF. For the CDR3, the DNA is TGCAGTGCTAGAGATCGCGCCGGGAGTGTCACAGATACGCAGTATTTT.

This sequence joins TRBV11-2 and TRBJ2-5; D call uncertain. CDR1 is SGHAT, CDR2 FQNNGV, per germline. With 5 bases removed from V and 5 bases from J, the gap between germline ends came to 6 bases. The CDR3 spans 11 residues. CDR3 in DNA: TGTGCCAGCAGCATACATGAGACCCAGTACTTC. It codes for CASSIHETQYF. Looking up the rest from reference TRBV11-2 and TRBJ2-5 gives the full variable domain: EAGVAQSPRYKIIEKRQSVAFWCNPISGHATLYWYQQILGQGPKLLIQFQNNGVVDDSQLPKDRFSAERLKGVDSTLKIQPAKLEDSAVYLCASSIHETQYFGPGTRLLVL.

The V call is TRBV12-3 or TRBV12-4, the J call TRBJ2-7; D is ambiguous. The V end lost 6 bases, the J end lost 6 bases, and 9 bases lay between the germline ends. This CDR3 spans 11 amino acids. CDR3 amino acids: CASRGFGEQYF. The CDR3 DNA follows: TGTGCCAGCAGGGGTTTTGGCGAGCAGTACTTC.

The rearrangement links TRBV7-9 to TRBJ2-7; a possible D gene is TRBD1 (5 bases). Per the germline V gene, CDR1 is SEHNR and CDR2 is FQNEAQ (reference sequence). The V and J ends lost 6 bases and 7 bases respectively, with 19 bases between them. The CDR3 totals 14 residues. The CDR3, as DNA: TGTGCCAGCAGTCTAGGCGGCCTGGCAGGGGAGCAGTACTTC. This encodes CASSLGGLAGEQYF.

V and J are TRBV5-6 and TRBJ2-7; D is possibly TRBD2 (6 bases). This CDR3 comprises 14 residues. Trimming removed 3 bases at V and 6 bases at J, with 16 bases between. Germline assignment: CDR1 SGHDT and CDR2 YYEEEE. CDR3 residues: CASSSGPRGSEQYF. CDR3 nucleotides: TGTGCCAGCAGCTCCGGACCCCGGGGGAGCGAGCAGTACTTC.

The V and J genes are TRBV6-5 and TRBJ1-2; D perhaps matches TRBD1 (5 bases). V was shortened by 4 bases and J by 10 bases, with 16 bases between the two germline ends. Germline CDR1 and CDR2: MNHEY and SVGAGI. CDR3 length equals 13 residues. The CDR3 is CASSSGKGVSYTF. The CDR3 region has the DNA TGTGCCAGCAGTTCAGGGAAAGGGGTATCCTACACCTTC.